This T cell receptor (beta chain) was observed in a study of blood T cell repertoires in COVID-19. Study-level background: The cDNA or gDNA used as material had been derived from T cells, B-cell-depleted T cells, or PBMCs.

Original processing notes: Amplification of reference gene primers provided the estimated nucleated cell counts. Sequencing used immunoSEQ multiplex PCR; TCRdb keeps in-frame clones, though not all of them. V and J calls and clone size are given by that table; D and trimming were obtained from the DNA. The table records 650,000 to 800,000 clones, approximately 90% of them present only once. CDR3 length equals 18 residues. Per germline, CDR1 MRHNA and CDR2 SNTAGT. V lost 3 bases and J lost 5, with 20 bases in between. The genes are TRBV6-4 and TRBJ1-6; a weak D match, TRBD1 (5 bases). The receptor was isolated from a woman younger than 35 with acute or convalescent COVID-19. Input material: peripheral blood. CDR3 residues: CASSEYPTQGLNNSPLHF. In nucleotides, the CDR3 is TGTGCCAGCAGTGAATACCCAACCCAGGGCTTGAATAATTCACCCCTCCACTTT.